This paragraph reports one T cell receptor beta chain. The data stem from a study of OX40 agonist ivuxolimab in advanced cancers. In the study overall: Intravenous ivuxolimab was administered to patients every 2 weeks at 0.01 to 10 mg/kg.

Data came from immunoSEQ multiplex PCR; TCRdb stores just in-frame clones and leaves some out. The sample records 45,000 to 60,000 clones, about four fifths being singletons. The V and J ends lost 2 bases and 3 bases respectively, with 11 bases between them. This CDR3 contains 16 residues. CDR1 is SGHTA and CDR2 is FQGNSA in the germline V gene. The chain links TRBV7-2 to TRBJ1-6; perhaps TRBD1 as D (6 bases). This receptor was identified in an adult with an advanced solid tumor such as melanoma, head and neck, liver or kidney cancer. The material sequenced was CD4+ or CD8+ T cells sorted from blood, taken in a trial of the OX40 agonist ivuxolimab. The DNA for the CDR3 is TGTGCCAGCAGCTTACAAGGGGGGGGCTATAATTCACCCCTCCACTTT. It specifies CASSLQGGGYNSPLHF.